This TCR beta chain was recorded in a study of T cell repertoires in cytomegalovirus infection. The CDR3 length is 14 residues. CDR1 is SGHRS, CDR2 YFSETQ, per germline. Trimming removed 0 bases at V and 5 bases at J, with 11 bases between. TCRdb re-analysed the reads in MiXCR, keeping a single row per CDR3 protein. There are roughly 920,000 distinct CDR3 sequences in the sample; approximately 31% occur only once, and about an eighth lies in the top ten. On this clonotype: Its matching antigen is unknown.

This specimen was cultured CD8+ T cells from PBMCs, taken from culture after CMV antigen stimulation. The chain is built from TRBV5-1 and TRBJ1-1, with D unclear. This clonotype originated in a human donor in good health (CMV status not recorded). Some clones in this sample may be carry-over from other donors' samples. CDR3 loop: CASSLATRMTEAFF. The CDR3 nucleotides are TGCGCCAGCAGCTTGGCCACGCGGATGACTGAAGCTTTCTTT.